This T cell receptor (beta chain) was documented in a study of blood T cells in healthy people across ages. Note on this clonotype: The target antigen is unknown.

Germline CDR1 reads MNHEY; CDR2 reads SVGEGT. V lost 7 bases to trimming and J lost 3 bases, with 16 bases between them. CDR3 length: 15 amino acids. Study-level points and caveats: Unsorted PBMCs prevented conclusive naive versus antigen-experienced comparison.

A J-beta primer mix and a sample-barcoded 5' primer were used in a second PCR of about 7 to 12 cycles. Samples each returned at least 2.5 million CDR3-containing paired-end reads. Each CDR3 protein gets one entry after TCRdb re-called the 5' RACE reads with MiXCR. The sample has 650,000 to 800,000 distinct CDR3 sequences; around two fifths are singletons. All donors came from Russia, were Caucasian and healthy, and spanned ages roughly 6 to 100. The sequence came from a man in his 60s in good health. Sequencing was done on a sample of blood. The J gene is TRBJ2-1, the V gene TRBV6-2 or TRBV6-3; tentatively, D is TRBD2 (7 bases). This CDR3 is CASTRGGGHYNEQFF. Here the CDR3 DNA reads TGTGCCAGCACCAGGGGCGGGGGCCACTACAATGAGCAGTTCTTC.